This T cell receptor (beta chain) derives from a study of long-term antiretroviral therapy in people with HIV. General study findings and limits: ART-treated samples gained diversity yet remained below transplant donor controls.

Clinicians in the United States treated all participants with HIV. To note about this clone: No antigen is known for it.

Survey-level immunoSEQ v3.0 assays were run. Here immunoSEQ multiplex PCR was the method, and the copy in TCRdb shows in-frame clones only, minus some. The sample contains approximately 32,000 clones, 80% to 90% of which appear only once. Material: unsorted PBMCs, obtained 0.4 years before starting antiretroviral therapy. This sequence was found in a man between 18 and 35 years old with HIV.

The CDR3 DNA is TGTGCCAGCAGCTTGTCTGCCGAGAGTCGGGAGCAGTACTTC. Protein: CASSLSAESREQYF. The chain links TRBV5-6 to TRBJ2-7; no definite D call. This CDR3 has 14 residues. With 1 base removed from V and 7 bases from J, the gap between germline ends came to 15 bases. From germline, CDR1 is SGHDT and CDR2 YYEEEE.